The rows below give T cell receptor beta chains drawn from one sample of a study of OX40 agonist ivuxolimab in advanced cancers. Sequencing used immunoSEQ multiplex PCR; TCRdb keeps in-frame clones, though not all of them. Of about 73,000 clones listed, more than 85% are singletons. Here the sequenced sample was CD4+ or CD8+ T cells sorted from blood, taken in a trial of the OX40 agonist ivuxolimab. These receptors all come from an adult with an advanced solid tumor such as melanoma, head and neck, liver or kidney cancer. Both conserved end residues are part of each CDR3. Fields, in order: D gene, V gene, clone size, J gene, CDR3 DNA, CDR3 protein. The D gene is left open where the match is weak. The size of a clone is reported for some rows only, either as once, few or many, or as a class for expanded clones.

D gene: .
V gene: TRBV9
clone size: once
J gene: TRBJ2-6
CDR3 DNA: TGTGCCAGCGAAGGGGGAGCTGGGGCCAACGTCCTGACTTTC
CDR3 protein: CASEGGAGANVLTF

D gene: TRBD1
V gene: TRBV4-1
clone size: .
J gene: TRBJ1-1
CDR3 DNA: TGCGCCAGCAGCCAAGAGGACAGGGCGTCAGTGACTGAAGCTTTCTTT
CDR3 protein: CASSQEDRASVTEAFF

D gene: .
V gene: TRBV10-3
clone size: .
J gene: TRBJ2-7
CDR3 DNA: TGTGCCATCAGTGAGTTGTGGGACAAGCGCTACGAGCAGTACTTC
CDR3 protein: CAISELWDKRYEQYF

D gene: .
V gene: TRBV7-9
clone size: .
J gene: TRBJ1-2
CDR3 DNA: TGTGCCAGCATCTTTGGGGGGGGCCCCTTTGGCTACACCTTC
CDR3 protein: CASIFGGGPFGYTF

D gene: TRBD1
V gene: TRBV25-1
clone size: .
J gene: TRBJ1-1
CDR3 DNA: TGTGCCAGCACAGGGGGCACTGAAGCTTTCTTT
CDR3 protein: CASTGGTEAFF

D gene: TRBD1
V gene: TRBV6-6
clone size: .
J gene: TRBJ1-2
CDR3 DNA: TGTGCCACCCAGTTAGGACAGGGGGCCTACTATGGCTACACCTTC
CDR3 protein: CATQLGQGAYYGYTF

D gene: .
V gene: TRBV4-1
clone size: few
J gene: TRBJ2-2
CDR3 DNA: TGCGCCAGCAGCCAAGGCTGGTCAGGGCTCACCGGGGAGCTGTTTTTT
CDR3 protein: CASSQGWSGLTGELFF

D gene: .
V gene: TRBV7-9
clone size: .
J gene: TRBJ1-1
CDR3 DNA: TGTGCCAGCAGCTTTGACCCGGACCCTGAAGCTTTCTTT
CDR3 protein: CASSFDPDPEAFF

D gene: TRBD2
V gene: TRBV7-8
clone size: .
J gene: TRBJ2-3
CDR3 DNA: TGTGCCAGCAGCCGGACTAGCGGCCCTAGCACAGATACGCAGTATTTT
CDR3 protein: CASSRTSGPSTDTQYF

D gene: .
V gene: TRBV5-6
clone size: .
J gene: TRBJ1-4
CDR3 DNA: TGTGCCAGCAGCTTCGGGCCCGGGAAACTGTTTTTT
CDR3 protein: CASSFGPGKLFF

D gene: TRBD1
V gene: TRBV5-1
clone size: .
J gene: TRBJ2-5
CDR3 DNA: TGCGCCAGCAGCTCCCAAGGGGGCGCCTACCAAGAGACCCAGTACTTC
CDR3 protein: CASSSQGGAYQETQYF

D gene: .
V gene: TRBV2
clone size: .
J gene: TRBJ1-2
CDR3 DNA: TGTGCCAGCAGTGAATGGGAGGGACCGAACTATGGCTACACCTTC
CDR3 protein: CASSEWEGPNYGYTF

D gene: .
V gene: TRBV27
clone size: .
J gene: TRBJ2-2
CDR3 DNA: TGTGCCAGCAGTTTGACCGGGGAGCTGTTTTTT
CDR3 protein: CASSLTGELFF

D gene: .
V gene: TRBV15
clone size: .
J gene: TRBJ2-7
CDR3 DNA: TGTGCCACCAGGGACCGCCGGTCCTACGAGCAGTACTTC
CDR3 protein: CATRDRRSYEQYF

D gene: .
V gene: TRBV7-9
clone size: .
J gene: TRBJ1-2
CDR3 DNA: TGTGCCAGCAGCTTAGGAGGGGCGGAAGGCTACACCTTC
CDR3 protein: CASSLGGAEGYTF

D gene: .
V gene: TRBV4-1
clone size: .
J gene: TRBJ2-5
CDR3 DNA: TGCGCCAGCAGCCAAGAAGGGGCTAGGGAGACCCAGTACTTC
CDR3 protein: CASSQEGARETQYF

D gene: TRBD1
V gene: TRBV5-4
clone size: .
J gene: TRBJ2-2
CDR3 DNA: TGTGCCAGCAGCCCCCGGGGACAGGGCACCGGGGAGCTGTTTTTT
CDR3 protein: CASSPRGQGTGELFF

D gene: .
V gene: TRBV29-1
clone size: .
J gene: TRBJ2-5
CDR3 DNA: TGCAGCGTTGATACGGGGGAAGAGACCCAGTACTTC
CDR3 protein: CSVDTGEETQYF

D gene: .
V gene: TRBV5-6
clone size: .
J gene: TRBJ2-7
CDR3 DNA: TGTGCCAGCAGCTTGGCTGTCCGAGGTCAAGACGAGCAGTACTTC
CDR3 protein: CASSLAVRGQDEQYF

D gene: .
V gene: TRBV15
clone size: .
J gene: TRBJ2-1
CDR3 DNA: TGTGCCACCAGCCCCGGGGAGGCCAATGAGCAGTTCTTC
CDR3 protein: CATSPGEANEQFF

D gene: TRBD1
V gene: TRBV9
clone size: .
J gene: TRBJ1-2
CDR3 DNA: TGTGCCAGCAGCGTAGAAGGGACAGGGGCGGAGGGCTACACCTTC
CDR3 protein: CASSVEGTGAEGYTF

D gene: .
V gene: TRBV7-8
clone size: .
J gene: TRBJ2-1
CDR3 DNA: TGTGCCAGCAGCCGTCCACGACAGCGAAGCTCCTACAATGAGCAGTTCTTC
CDR3 protein: CASSRPRQRSSYNEQFF

D gene: TRBD1
V gene: TRBV4-1
clone size: .
J gene: TRBJ1-2
CDR3 DNA: TGCGCCAGCAGCCAAGAGGGTCCTCCGGGACAGTACTATGGCTACACCTTC
CDR3 protein: CASSQEGPPGQYYGYTF

D gene: .
V gene: TRBV7-8
clone size: once
J gene: TRBJ2-7
CDR3 DNA: TGTGCCAGCAGCTTAGGACTAGTCGAAAACGAGCAGTACTTC
CDR3 protein: CASSLGLVENEQYF

D gene: .
V gene: TRBV19
clone size: .
J gene: TRBJ2-2
CDR3 DNA: TGTGCCAGTAGTATGGGGAGCGGGGAGCTGTTTTTT
CDR3 protein: CASSMGSGELFF

D gene: .
V gene: TRBV5-6
clone size: once
J gene: TRBJ1-5
CDR3 DNA: TGTGCCAGCAGCTTGGGGTATCTGGGTCAGCCCCAGCATTTT
CDR3 protein: CASSLGYLGQPQHF

D gene: TRBD1
V gene: TRBV13
clone size: .
J gene: TRBJ2-1
CDR3 DNA: TGTGCCAGCAGCTTGACCCGACAGGGGGTCGGAGAGCAGTTCTTC
CDR3 protein: CASSLTRQGVGEQFF

D gene: TRBD2
V gene: TRBV4-2
clone size: .
J gene: TRBJ2-3
CDR3 DNA: TGTGCCAGCAGCCAAGATTGGACTAGCGGGGGGGCGGGCACAGATACGCAGTATTTT
CDR3 protein: CASSQDWTSGGAGTDTQYF

D gene: TRBD1
V gene: TRBV10-2
clone size: .
J gene: TRBJ1-6
CDR3 DNA: TGCGCCAGCAGAACTACAGGGGGAGACTGGTCACCCCTCCACTTT
CDR3 protein: CASRTTGGDWSPLHF

D gene: .
V gene: TRBV11-1
clone size: .
J gene: TRBJ1-5
CDR3 DNA: TGTGCCAGCAGCCCCCTGTGTTTTGGGCGGTTTAGCAATCAGCCCCAGCATTTT
CDR3 protein: CASSPLCFGRFSNQPQHF

D gene: .
V gene: TRBV6-1
clone size: .
J gene: TRBJ1-2
CDR3 DNA: TGTGCCAGCAGATATCGACAGTTTGATACCTATGGCTACACCTTC
CDR3 protein: CASRYRQFDTYGYTF

D gene: TRBD1
V gene: TRBV15
clone size: .
J gene: TRBJ1-5
CDR3 DNA: TGTGCCACCAGCAGAGAAGGGACAGGGGGGTTTCTTGGAAGCAATCAGCCCCAGCATTTT
CDR3 protein: CATSREGTGGFLGSNQPQHF